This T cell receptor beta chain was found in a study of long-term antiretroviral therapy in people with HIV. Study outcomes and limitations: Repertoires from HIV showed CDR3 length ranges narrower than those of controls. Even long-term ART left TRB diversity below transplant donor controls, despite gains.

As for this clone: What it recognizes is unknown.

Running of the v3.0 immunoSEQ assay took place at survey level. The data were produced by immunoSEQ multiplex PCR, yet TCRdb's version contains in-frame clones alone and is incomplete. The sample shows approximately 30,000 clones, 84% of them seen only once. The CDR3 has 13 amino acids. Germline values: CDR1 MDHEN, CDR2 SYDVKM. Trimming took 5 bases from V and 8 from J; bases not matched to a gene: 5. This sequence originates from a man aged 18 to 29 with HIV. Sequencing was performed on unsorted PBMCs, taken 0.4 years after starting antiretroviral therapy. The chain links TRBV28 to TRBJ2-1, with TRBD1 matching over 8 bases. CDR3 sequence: CASSKTGEDEQFF. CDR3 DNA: TGTGCCAGCAGTAAGACAGGGGAGGATGAGCAGTTCTTC.